These 22 T cell receptor beta chains were all obtained from the same sample, sequenced in a study of identical twins. TCRdb ran MiXCR on the 5' RACE reads and lists one entry per CDR3 protein. The sample includes 200,000 to 250,000 distinct CDR3 sequences, about 7% of them seen just once. These same data were also listed under a study on yellow fever vaccine responses in identical twins.

Sample: memory (CD45RO+) T cells sorted from blood. These receptors were taken from a woman aged 18 to 35 in good health.

J is TRBJ2-4 and V is TRBV20-1, with a possible D match to TRBD2 (5 bases). Between the trimmed V and J ends, which lost 6 bases and 4 bases, there was a span of 16 bases. This CDR3 spans 14 amino acids. The germline CDR1 and CDR2 sequences are DFQATT and SNEGSKA (reference sequence). Here the CDR3 reads CSAPGREFKNIQYF. CDR3 nucleotides: TGCAGTGCCCCCGGACGGGAATTTAAAAACATTCAGTACTTC.

The V call is TRBV5-1, the J call TRBJ2-5; 9 bases line up with TRBD1. V was pared by 4 bases and J by 1 base, with 5 bases of the junction left unmatched. Germline assignment: CDR1 SGHRS and CDR2 YFSETQ. CDR3 length: 15 residues. The CDR3 protein is CASSGGQGAQETQYF. The DNA for the CDR3 is TGCGCCAGCAGCGGGGGACAGGGCGCCCAAGAGACCCAGTACTTC.

Ten or more counts support this clonotype. The chain employs TRBV11-2 and TRBJ1-1; no clear D. This CDR3 contains 13 residues. The germline V and J ends were trimmed by 3 bases and 1 base, with 6 bases remaining between them. From germline, CDR1 is SGHAT and CDR2 FQNNGV. The CDR3 reads CASSFQGNTEAFF. In nucleotides, the CDR3 is TGTGCCAGCAGCTTTCAAGGGAACACTGAAGCTTTCTTT. Looking up the rest from reference TRBV11-2 and TRBJ1-1 gives the full variable domain: EAGVAQSPRYKIIEKRQSVAFWCNPISGHATLYWYQQILGQGPKLLIQFQNNGVVDDSQLPKDRFSAERLKGVDSTLKIQPAKLEDSAVYLCASSFQGNTEAFFGQGTRLTVV.

The sample holds many counts of this clonotype. The chain combines TRBV12-3 or TRBV12-4 with TRBJ1-1; no clear D gene. The CDR3 has 13 amino acids. Between the trimmed V and J ends, which lost 6 bases and 1 base, there was a span of 9 bases. This CDR3 reads CASRRAQNTEAFF. The CDR3 DNA reads as TGTGCCAGCAGACGGGCCCAGAACACTGAAGCTTTCTTT.

This clonotype came up a few times. The chain joins TRBV29-1 to TRBJ2-7; no definite D call. Germline V lookup: CDR1 SQVTM, CDR2 ANQGSEA. The CDR3 has 11 residues. The germline V and J ends were trimmed by 3 bases and 5 bases, with 8 bases remaining between them. The CDR3 region is CSVEFVHEQYF. In DNA form, the CDR3 reads TGCAGCGTTGAGTTTGTCCACGAGCAGTACTTC.

This chain links TRBV29-1 with TRBJ2-7; 7 bases are a match to TRBD1. V shed 4 bases and J 2 bases; nucleotides not matched to a gene: 8. CDR3 length: 14 residues. CDR1 is SQVTM and CDR2 is ANQGSEA in the germline V gene. The chain's CDR3 is CSVGRGTAAYEQYF. The CDR3 DNA follows: TGCAGCGTTGGAAGGGGGACAGCCGCCTACGAGCAGTACTTC.

This clonotype was counted a few times. This chain connects TRBV7-8 to TRBJ1-4; TRBD1 agrees at 7 bases. V dropped 4 bases and J dropped 7; count of bases not matched to a gene: 12. This CDR3 contains 16 residues. Germline assignment: CDR1 SGHVS and CDR2 FQNEAQ. This chain's CDR3 is CASSSVQGKIGEKLFF. CDR3 nucleotides: TGTGCCAGCAGCTCCGTACAGGGGAAGATCGGTGAAAAACTGTTTTTT.

This clonotype was seen many times. The chain has TRBV10-3 and TRBJ1-1; 9 bases align to TRBD1. This CDR3 is 17 amino acids long. Germline CDR1 reads ENHRY; CDR2 reads SYGVKD. J lost 5 bases, V lost 5 bases, and 15 bases had no gene match. The DNA of the CDR3 is TGTGCCATCAGTTTTTCCGGGACAGGGAAGGTTTCGACTGAAGCTTTCTTT. Translated: CAISFSGTGKVSTEAFF.

This clonotype was seen ten or more times. Here the CDR3 DNA reads TGCGCCAGCAGCCGCCAGAGCTCCTACGAGCAGTACTTC. It specifies CASSRQSSYEQYF. The chain joins TRBV5-1 to TRBJ2-7; unclear D gene. The CDR3 sequence is 13 residues long. Germline-derived CDR1 and CDR2 are SGHRS and YFSETQ. Trimming stripped 4 bases from V and 0 bases from J, with 8 bases between.

The chain is built from TRBV18 and TRBJ2-1, with a possible D match to TRBD2 (5 bases). The CDR3 length is 17 residues. Germline lookup yields CDR1 KGHSH and CDR2 LQKENI. V was cut by 3 bases and J by 0 bases, with 15 bases left in between. The CDR3 nucleotides are TGTGCCAGCTCACCGCGCCCAGCGGTTCTCTCCTACAATGAGCAGTTCTTC. Protein sequence: CASSPRPAVLSYNEQFF.

This clonotype was counted many times. The V gene is TRBV4-1, the J gene TRBJ2-7; possible D gene TRBD2, 6 bases. The CDR3 sequence is 13 residues long. Trimming left V 0 bases short and J 9 bases short, with 12 bases between. Germline loops: CDR1 MGHRA, CDR2 YSYEKL. CDR3 sequence: CASSQEAGTSQYV. In DNA form, the CDR3 reads TGCGCCAGCAGCCAAGAAGCGGGTACGTCGCAGTACGTC.

This clonotype has only a few counts. CDR3 coding DNA: TGTGCCAGCCGAATACACGAACTGAACACCGGGGAGCTGTTTTTT. Translation gives CASRIHELNTGELFF. The chain links TRBV21-1 to TRBJ2-2. TRBV21-1 is a listed pseudogene. CDR3 size: 15 residues.

Ten or more counts support this clonotype. The chain employs TRBV20-1 and TRBJ2-1, with no clear D. The CDR3 is 11 amino acids. Germline CDR1 reads DFQATT; CDR2 reads SNEGSKA (reference sequence). V shed 5 bases and J shed 4 bases, with 6 bases lying between them. The CDR3 sequence: CSAPPYNEQFF. CDR3 coding DNA: TGCAGTGCTCCCCCGTACAATGAGCAGTTCTTC.

This clonotype was seen a handful of times. The chain combines TRBV6-1 with TRBJ2-2, with a tentative D call TRBD1 (6 bases). The CDR3 has 15 amino acids. The V gene's germline CDR1 is MNHNS and CDR2 SASEGT. The ends were cut back, 5 bases at V and 6 bases at J, with 16 bases in the middle. CDR3 coding DNA: TGTGCCAGCAGTCCCGGGACAATGGGCGCCGGGGAGCTGTTTTTT. It is translated as CASSPGTMGAGELFF.

The chain is built from TRBV28 and TRBJ1-1; possibly TRBD1 for D (5 bases). Per the germline V gene, CDR1 is MDHEN and CDR2 is SYDVKM. This CDR3 spans 14 amino acids. Deletions cut 1 base from V and 7 bases from J, with 13 bases between. CDR3 loop: CASSLYGGIHEAFF. Here the CDR3 DNA reads TGTGCCAGCAGTTTATACGGGGGAATCCATGAAGCTTTCTTT.

This clonotype was counted a few times. This chain connects TRBV25-1 to TRBJ2-1; the match to TRBD2 covers 8 bases. The CDR3 sequence is 18 residues long. Germline V CDR1 and CDR2: MGHDK, SYGVNS. The V and J ends lost 3 bases and 0 bases, in that order; junction bases with no gene match: 10. CDR3 sequence (DNA): TGTGCCAGCAGTGACCGTACTAGCGGTCCTAGCTCCTACAATGAGCAGTTCTTC. Translated, it gives CASSDRTSGPSSYNEQFF.

The V and J genes are TRBV6-1 and TRBJ1-6, with unresolved D. The germline V gene encodes CDR1 MNHNS and CDR2 SASEGT. The V end lost 6 bases, the J end lost 5 bases, and 14 bases lay between the germline ends. The CDR3 sequence is 15 residues long. The CDR3 region is CASRSRNANNSPLHF. CDR3 nucleotides: TGTGCCAGCAGGTCTAGGAACGCAAATAATTCACCCCTCCACTTT.

This clonotype has a handful of counts. This chain links TRBV4-1 with TRBJ2-3; D may match TRBD1 or TRBD2 (5 bases each). This CDR3 spans 17 amino acids. Germline lookup yields CDR1 MGHRA and CDR2 YSYEKL. V lost 1 base to trimming and J lost 3 bases, with 17 bases between them. The CDR3 protein is CASSQGLQGERTDTQYF. For the CDR3, the DNA is TGCGCCAGCAGCCAAGGACTCCAGGGAGAAAGGACAGATACGCAGTATTTT.

This clonotype has a count of ten or more. The chain is built from TRBV11-1 and TRBJ2-1, with 14 bases lining up with TRBD2. V was clipped by 4 bases and J by 4 bases; unmatched bases: 12. CDR1 is SGHAT and CDR2 is FQDESV in the germline V gene (reference sequence). This CDR3 is 19 amino acids long. The CDR3 coding sequence is TGTGCCAGCAGCTCAGCCGGGACTAGCGGGAGCGAACCATACAATGAGCAGTTCTTC. Protein: CASSSAGTSGSEPYNEQFF.

The table lists this clonotype with a few counts. The rearrangement uses TRBV29-1 and TRBJ2-1; D is uncertain. Germline V gene lookup returns CDR1 SQVTM and CDR2 ANQGSEA. CDR3 length equals 11 residues. V gave up 7 bases and J gave up 6 bases, with 10 bases separating them. CDR3 loop: CSAAKINEQFF. CDR3 bases: TGCAGCGCGGCGAAAATCAATGAGCAGTTCTTC.

This clonotype was picked up a small number of times. CDR3 amino acids: CASGPGLAEYNEQFF. CDR3 coding DNA: TGTGCTAGTGGTCCGGGACTAGCAGAATACAATGAGCAGTTCTTC. The genes are TRBV12-5 and TRBJ2-1; TRBD2 matches 9 bases. Trimming at V came to 5 bases and at J to 4 bases, leaving 6 bases not matched to a gene. Germline-derived CDR1 and CDR2 are LGHNT and FRNRAP. The CDR3 contains 15 residues.

The chain uses TRBV29-1 and TRBJ2-3; 8 bases agree with TRBD1. Germline V gene sequence: CDR1 SQVTM, CDR2 ANQGSEA. The CDR3 consists of 14 residues. J lost 2 bases, V lost 7 bases, and 8 bases had no gene match. The CDR3 bases are TGCAGCGCCACCGGACAGGGCTACACAGATACGCAGTATTTT. It translates to CSATGQGYTDTQYF.